The rows below give T cell receptor beta chains drawn from one sample of a study of T cells in Graves' hyperthyroidism and ophthalmopathy. TCRdb re-analysed the multiplex PCR reads in MiXCR, keeping a single row per CDR3 protein. Of 600,000 to 650,000 distinct CDR3 sequences in the sample, under 25% were seen once. Sequencing used blood. The receptor source for this set is a man aged 25-40 years with Graves' ophthalmopathy. CDR3s include the opening cysteine and the closing phenylalanine or tryptophan. D genes are given only for firm matches. Part of the rows lack a size; the others show once, few, many or a class for expanded clones.

size	D	V	J	CDR3	DNA
many	.	TRBV11-2	TRBJ2-5	CASSSGTEVQETQYF	TGTGCCAGCAGTAGCGGGACAGAGGTACAAGAGACCCAGTACTTC
few	.	TRBV29-1	TRBJ2-7	CSVQTVASYEQYF	TGCAGCGTCCAGACAGTTGCCTCCTACGAGCAGTACTTC
few	.	TRBV18	TRBJ2-7	CASSSLAALSTYEQYF	TGTGCCAGCTCATCCTTAGCGGCCCTTTCAACCTACGAGCAGTACTTC
many	.	TRBV18	TRBJ2-3	CASSPFTDTQYF	TGTGCCAGCTCACCGTTTACAGATACGCAGTATTTT
.	.	TRBV12-3/TRBV12-4	TRBJ1-2	CASSLRAGYGYTF	TGTGCCAGCAGTCTTCGAGCAGGGTATGGCTACACCTTC
few	.	TRBV9	TRBJ2-6	CASSGTRETQAGANVLTF	TGTGCCAGCAGCGGGACGCGGGAAACCCAAGCGGGGGCCAACGTCCTGACTTTC
.	.	TRBV4-1	TRBJ1-1	CASSSPRGTEAFF	TGCGCCAGCAGCTCCCCCCGGGGAACTGAAGCTTTCTTT
few	TRBD2	TRBV30	TRBJ2-1	CAWRVAGEREQFF	TGTGCCTGGAGGGTAGCGGGAGAACGTGAGCAGTTCTTC
.	.	TRBV6-1	TRBJ1-1	CASSEWFEAFF	TGTGCCAGCAGTGAATGGTTTGAAGCTTTCTTT
few	TRBD1	TRBV28	TRBJ1-5	CATVARDRGALAQHF	TGTGCCACCGTCGCCCGGGACAGGGGGGCTTTGGCCCAGCATTTT
.	TRBD1	TRBV5-1	TRBJ2-7	CASSLRTGGSHEQYF	TGCGCCAGCAGCTTGAGGACAGGGGGAAGCCACGAGCAGTACTTC
few	TRBD2	TRBV20-1	TRBJ2-7	CSAAGTRSHEQYF	TGCAGTGCAGCCGGGACTAGATCGCACGAGCAGTACTTC
many	.	TRBV30	TRBJ1-1	CAWSVPPPNTEAFF	TGTGCCTGGAGTGTACCCCCCCCGAACACTGAAGCTTTCTTT
many	TRBD1	TRBV5-1	TRBJ2-7	CASSATGQSYEQYF	TGCGCCAGCAGTGCCACGGGACAGTCCTACGAGCAGTACTTC
.	.	TRBV7-2	TRBJ2-1	CASSPDQGSYNEQFF	TGTGCCAGCAGCCCAGACCAGGGCTCCTACAATGAGCAGTTCTTC
many	.	TRBV7-2	TRBJ2-7	CASSLSGQSGIYEQYF	TGTGCCAGCAGCTTGAGCGGGCAAAGCGGTATCTACGAGCAGTACTTC
.	.	TRBV30	TRBJ2-7	CAWSSLGYYEQYF	TGTGCCTGGAGTTCCCTAGGTTACTACGAGCAGTACTTC
.	.	TRBV29-1	TRBJ2-1	CSVDGSRVDGQFF	TGCAGCGTTGACGGCTCTCGGGTGGATGGGCAGTTCTTC
.	TRBD1	TRBV5-1	TRBJ2-5	CASRQGETETQYF	TGCGCCAGCAGACAGGGGGAGACGGAGACCCAGTACTTC
.	TRBD1	TRBV12-3/TRBV12-4	TRBJ2-6	CASRQGARGANVLTF	TGTGCCAGCAGACAGGGGGCGCGGGGGGCCAACGTCCTGACTTTC
few	.	TRBV20-1	TRBJ2-4	CSVKGEGAKNIQYF	TGCAGTGTCAAGGGGGAGGGGGCCAAAAACATTCAGTACTTC
many	.	TRBV5-1	TRBJ2-2	CASSPLGGTNTGELFF	TGCGCCAGCAGCCCCCTTGGCGGGACGAACACCGGGGAGCTGTTTTTT
many	TRBD1	TRBV11-2	TRBJ2-7	CASSPDRGDEQYF	TGTGCCAGCAGCCCGGACAGGGGGGACGAGCAGTACTTC
.	TRBD2	TRBV28	TRBJ2-5	CASSVDIAGGPETQYF	TGTGCCAGCAGTGTAGACATAGCGGGAGGGCCGGAGACCCAGTACTTC
.	.	TRBV5-1	TRBJ2-7	CASSLVTSAYEQYF	TGCGCCAGCAGCTTGGTGACATCGGCCTACGAGCAGTACTTC
many	.	TRBV5-5	TRBJ1-5	CASSGGVSNQPQHF	TGTGCCAGCAGCGGAGGGGTTAGCAATCAGCCCCAGCATTTT
.	.	TRBV6-5	TRBJ1-1	CASSYFEIDTEAFF	TGTGCCAGCAGTTATTTCGAAATCGACACTGAAGCTTTCTTT
.	.	TRBV7-9	TRBJ1-2	CASSPDGLAGYTF	TGTGCCAGCAGCCCAGACGGACTTGCTGGCTACACCTTC